Presented here are 20 T cell receptor beta chains from one specimen sequenced in a study of CD8 T cells in Susac syndrome. After extraction with the RNeasy kit, about 0.5 to 1 ug of the RNA was reverse transcribed using random hexamers. MiXCR, run by TCRdb on the immunoSEQ multiplex PCR reads, gives a single entry per CDR3 protein. The data contain approximately 70,000 distinct CDR3 sequences, just over 95% of them seen just once; the ten biggest clones take up 0.09% to 0.13%. The material sequenced was CD4+ T cells from PBMCs. The receptor set was obtained from a human donor with multiple sclerosis.

The chain is built from TRBV20-1 and TRBJ1-5; D is unresolved. The germline CDR1 and CDR2 sequences are DFQATT and SNEGSKA (reference sequence). CDR3 length: 14 amino acids. Trimming shortened V by 0 bases and J by 2 bases, and 8 bases separated the two germline ends. This CDR3 is CSARDGVGNQPQHF. CDR3 sequence (DNA): TGCAGTGCTAGAGACGGGGTAGGCAATCAGCCCCAGCATTTT.

The V call is TRBV2, the J call TRBJ2-3; TRBD1 might be the D (5 bases). The CDR3 is 13 amino acids. Germline CDR1 reads SNHLY; CDR2 reads FYNNEI. Trimming pared 7 bases from V and 2 bases from J, leaving 10 bases between. CDR3 loop: CASKTTATDTQYF. The CDR3 DNA sequence: TGTGCCAGCAAGACGACAGCCACAGATACGCAGTATTTT.

As to this clonotype: Mismatch with germline at one junction end may stem from a read error. The chain recombines TRBV7-8 with TRBJ1-6; D unresolved. CDR1 is SGHVS, CDR2 FQNEAQ, per germline. This CDR3 has 14 amino acids. The CDR3 sequence is CASSLGSPDSPLHF. CDR3 in DNA: TGTGCTAGCAGCTTAGGCTCTCCGGATTCACCCCTCCACTTT.

This chain connects TRBV20-1 to TRBJ2-7; 10 bases align to TRBD2. Germline CDR1 and CDR2: DFQATT and SNEGSKA (reference sequence). J was trimmed by 2 bases and V by 5 bases; bases with no gene match: 3. This CDR3 comprises 13 residues. The CDR3 here is CSAVAGGAYEQYF. The CDR3 DNA sequence: TGCAGTGCTGTAGCGGGGGGAGCCTACGAGCAGTACTTC.

The chain links TRBV28 to TRBJ2-7; D unresolved. This CDR3 region has 11 residues. The V gene lost 4 bases and the J gene lost 2 bases, with 3 bases spanning the gap. The germline CDR1 and CDR2 sequences are MDHEN and SYDVKM. DNA of the CDR3: TGTGCCAGCAGTTCCGCCTACGAGCAGTACTTC. Translated, it gives CASSSAYEQYF.

The CDR3, as DNA: TGCGCCAGCAGCTTGGTAGCGGGCGTTTATAATTCACCCCTCCACTTT. This encodes CASSLVAGVYNSPLHF. The chain uses TRBV5-1 and TRBJ1-6; D unresolved. Per germline, CDR1 SGHRS and CDR2 YFSETQ. The CDR3 runs 16 residues. Trimming pared 0 bases from V and 4 bases from J, leaving 11 bases between.

This rearrangement joins TRBV5-4 to TRBJ2-7; the D is unclear. Germline V gives CDR1 SGHNT, CDR2 YYREEE (reference sequence). V lost 0 bases and J lost 6, with 7 bases in between. The CDR3 contains 12 residues. CDR3 nucleotide sequence: TGTGCCAGCAGCTTGGAGGTCGGCGAGCAGTACTTC. Translating it yields CASSLEVGEQYF.

The chain links TRBV16 to TRBJ2-7; 8 bases fit TRBD1. In germline, CDR1 is KGHSY, CDR2 FQNENV. CDR3 length: 16 residues. The V segment lost 0 bases and the J segment 1 base; nucleotides outside the gene matches: 5. CDR3 sequence reads: CASSQSGWDRSYEQYF. CDR3 in DNA: TGTGCCAGCAGCCAATCGGGTTGGGACAGGTCCTACGAGCAGTACTTC.

The chain couples TRBV12-3 or TRBV12-4 to TRBJ2-1, with 12 bases identical to TRBD2. The CDR3 totals 16 residues. The trim removed 5 bases at V and 2 bases at J, leaving 4 bases unmatched. In DNA form, the CDR3 reads TGTGCCAGCAGTACTTCTAGCGGGGGGGCCTACAATGAGCAGTTCTTC. This codes for CASSTSSGGAYNEQFF.

This rearrangement joins TRBV6-5 to TRBJ2-7; D perhaps matches TRBD1 (6 bases). Germline values: CDR1 MNHEY, CDR2 SVGAGI. The CDR3 is 15 amino acids. V lost 0 bases to trimming and J lost 0 bases, with 9 bases between them. CDR3 sequence (DNA): TGTGCCAGCAGTTACTCGCAGGGGCCCTCCTACGAGCAGTACTTC. Its protein product is CASSYSQGPSYEQYF.

The rearrangement uses TRBV19 and TRBJ2-3, with TRBD2 matching 7 bases. The germline gives CDR1 LNHDA, CDR2 SQIVND (reference sequence). This CDR3 is 15 amino acids long. V shed 5 bases and J 2 bases; nucleotides not matched to a gene: 7. The CDR3 DNA sequence: TGTGCCAGTAGTCGGACGGGGGGACTCACAGATACGCAGTATTTT. This translates into CASSRTGGLTDTQYF. The whole variable domain, remainder taken from reference TRBV19 and TRBJ2-3, is DGGITQSPKYLFRKEGQNVTLSCEQNLNHDAMYWYRQDPGQGLRLIYYSQIVNDFQKGDIAEGYSVSREKKESFPLTVTSAQKNPTAFYLCASSRTGGLTDTQYFGPGTRLTVL.

This chain joins TRBV7-9 and TRBJ2-7; D uncertain. CDR1 and CDR2 from the germline V gene are SEHNR and FQNEAQ (reference sequence). The CDR3 extends over 14 amino acids. V was clipped by 8 bases and J by 5 bases, with 19 bases between them. The CDR3 DNA is TGTGCCAGCTCCCGGGCCACTCAACGGGACGAGCAGTACTTC. It yields the protein CASSRATQRDEQYF.

The chain joins TRBV5-4 to TRBJ2-7; D unresolved. Germline lookup yields CDR1 SGHNT and CDR2 YYREEE (reference sequence). The germline V and J ends were trimmed by 0 bases and 3 bases, with 10 bases remaining between them. The CDR3 is made up of 14 amino acids. CDR3 in amino acids: CASSLGQANYEQYF. The CDR3 DNA reads as TGTGCCAGCAGCTTGGGACAAGCGAACTACGAGCAGTACTTC.

This rearrangement joins TRBV19 to TRBJ1-5; TRBD1 might be the D (5 bases). CDR1 is LNHDA, CDR2 SQIVND, per germline (reference sequence). The germline V and J ends were trimmed by 11 bases and 0 bases, with 11 bases remaining between them. There are 13 residues in the CDR3. CDR3 nucleotides: TGTGCCGGGGCAGCATATAGCAATCAGCCCCAGCATTTT. Translated: CAGAAYSNQPQHF.

The gene calls are TRBV9 and TRBJ2-1; 8 bases line up with TRBD2. Trimming cost V 4 bases and J 8 bases; bases outside gene matches: 8. Germline V gives CDR1 SGDLS, CDR2 YYNGEE. The CDR3 is 14 residues long. DNA for the CDR3: TGTGCCAGCAGCCTCAAAACGACTAGCGATGAGCAGTTCTTC. Its translation is CASSLKTTSDEQFF.

The rearrangement links TRBV7-6 to TRBJ2-5, with 8 bases matching TRBD2. CDR1 is SGHVS, CDR2 FNYEAQ, per germline. The V and J ends lost 0 bases and 7 bases, in that order; junction bases with no gene match: 7. This CDR3 region has 15 residues. This CDR3 reads CASSLASGDAGTQYF. CDR3 nucleotide sequence: TGTGCCAGCAGCTTAGCTAGCGGGGACGCCGGGACCCAGTACTTC.

V usage is TRBV4-1 and J usage is TRBJ1-6; 9 nucleotides match TRBD1. Trimming took 10 bases from V and 3 from J; bases not matched to a gene: 19. The CDR3 is made up of 19 amino acids. In germline, CDR1 is MGHRA, CDR2 YSYEKL. CDR3 nucleotide sequence: TGCGCCACCAGGGGTGGTGGGACAGGGCCCCACGGCTATAATTCACCCCTCCACTTT. It codes for CATRGGGTGPHGYNSPLHF.

V is TRBV27 and J is TRBJ2-3, with 11 bases matching TRBD1. This CDR3 contains 17 residues. Per germline, CDR1 MNHEY and CDR2 SMNVEV (reference sequence). V gave up 6 bases and J gave up 3 bases; unmatched junction bases: 11. For the CDR3, the DNA is TGTGCCAGCAGCCCGCTGGGACAGGGGGTAAGGACAGATACGCAGTATTTT. Encoded protein: CASSPLGQGVRTDTQYF.

This chain links TRBV12-3 or TRBV12-4 with TRBJ1-1; D may be TRBD1 (5 bases). The CDR3 sequence is 14 residues long. Trimming cost V 4 bases and J 8 bases, with 17 bases left between them. The CDR3, as DNA: TGTGCCAGCAGTTGGCGCAGTGACAGCGAGGAAGCTTTCTTT. This sequence encodes CASSWRSDSEEAFF.

The gene calls are TRBV3-1 and TRBJ2-1; perhaps TRBD2 as D (6 bases). The V gene's germline CDR1 is LGHDT and CDR2 YNNKEL (reference sequence). This CDR3 has 15 residues. Trimming cost V 1 base and J 9 bases, with 16 bases left between them. The CDR3 region has the DNA TGTGCCAGCAGCCAAGCGGGACTCCCTTCAGCTGAGCAGTTCTTC. Its translation: CASSQAGLPSAEQFF.